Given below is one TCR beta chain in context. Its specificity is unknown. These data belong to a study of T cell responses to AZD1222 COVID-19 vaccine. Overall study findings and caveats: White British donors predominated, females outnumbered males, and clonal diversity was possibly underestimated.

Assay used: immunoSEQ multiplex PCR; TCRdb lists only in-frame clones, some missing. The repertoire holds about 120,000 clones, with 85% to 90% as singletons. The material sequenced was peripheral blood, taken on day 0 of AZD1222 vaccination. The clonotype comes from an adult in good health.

The CDR3, as DNA: TGTGCCAGCAGTTCCCGCTACGAGCAGTACTTC. As protein: CASSSRYEQYF. The genes are TRBV27 and TRBJ2-7; D is unclear. Trimming took 4 bases from V and 3 from J, leaving 4 bases between them. Germline lookup yields CDR1 MNHEY and CDR2 SMNVEV (reference sequence). The CDR3 spans 11 residues.